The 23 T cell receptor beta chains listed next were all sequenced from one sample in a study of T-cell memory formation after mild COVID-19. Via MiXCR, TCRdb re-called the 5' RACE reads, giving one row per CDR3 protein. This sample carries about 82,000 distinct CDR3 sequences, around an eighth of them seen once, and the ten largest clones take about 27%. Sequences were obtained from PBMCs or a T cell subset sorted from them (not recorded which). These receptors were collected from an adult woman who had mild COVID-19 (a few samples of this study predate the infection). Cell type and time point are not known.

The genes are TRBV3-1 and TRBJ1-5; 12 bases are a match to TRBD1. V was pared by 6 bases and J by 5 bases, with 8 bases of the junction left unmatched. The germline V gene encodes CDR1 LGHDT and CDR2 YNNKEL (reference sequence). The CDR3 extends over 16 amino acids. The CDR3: CASSPGDRGHDQPQHF. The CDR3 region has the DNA TGTGCCAGCAGTCCGGGGGACAGGGGGCACGATCAGCCCCAGCATTTT.

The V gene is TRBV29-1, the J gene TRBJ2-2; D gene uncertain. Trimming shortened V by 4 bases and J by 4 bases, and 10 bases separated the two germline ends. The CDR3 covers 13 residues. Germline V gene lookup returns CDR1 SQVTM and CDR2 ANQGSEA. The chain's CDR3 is CSVVRTLTGELFF. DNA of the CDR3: TGCAGCGTTGTCCGGACCCTCACCGGGGAGCTGTTTTTT.

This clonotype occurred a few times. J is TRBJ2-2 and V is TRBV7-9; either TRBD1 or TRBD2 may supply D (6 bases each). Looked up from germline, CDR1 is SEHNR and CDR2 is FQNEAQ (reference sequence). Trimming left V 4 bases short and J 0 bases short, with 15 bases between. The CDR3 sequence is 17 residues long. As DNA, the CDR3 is TGTGCCAGCAGCTCCCTCCCAGGGGACTCGAACACCGGGGAGCTGTTTTTT. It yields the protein CASSSLPGDSNTGELFF.

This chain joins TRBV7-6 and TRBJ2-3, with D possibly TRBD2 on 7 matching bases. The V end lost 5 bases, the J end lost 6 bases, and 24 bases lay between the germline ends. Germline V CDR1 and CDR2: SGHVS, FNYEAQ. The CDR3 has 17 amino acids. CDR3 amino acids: CASSPPGEAGAWDTQYF. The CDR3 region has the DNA TGTGCCAGCAGCCCACCCGGTGAGGCGGGGGCCTGGGATACGCAGTATTTT.

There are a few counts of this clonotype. The CDR3 nucleotides are TGTGCCAGCAGACCATCCGGCCGGACAGGCAAGAACACTGAAGCTTTCTTT. Translated: CASRPSGRTGKNTEAFF. The rearrangement links TRBV6-5 to TRBJ1-1; 7 bases are shared with TRBD1. The junction had 14 bases not matched to a gene; V was cut back by 6 bases and J by 1 base. The CDR3 runs 17 residues. Germline CDR1 reads MNHEY; CDR2 reads SVGAGI.

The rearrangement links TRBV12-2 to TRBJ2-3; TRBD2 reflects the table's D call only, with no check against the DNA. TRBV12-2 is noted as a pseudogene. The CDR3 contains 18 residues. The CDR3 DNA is TGTGCAAGTCGCTCAGGGACTAGCGGAGGGAGGGGTACAGATACGCAGTATTTT. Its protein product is CASRSGTSGGRGTDTQYF.

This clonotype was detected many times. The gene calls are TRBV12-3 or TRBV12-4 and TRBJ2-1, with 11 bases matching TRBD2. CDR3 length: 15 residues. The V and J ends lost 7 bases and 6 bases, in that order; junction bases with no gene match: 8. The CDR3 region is CASTLTSGISNEQFF. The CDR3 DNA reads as TGTGCCAGCACTTTGACTAGCGGGATTTCCAATGAGCAGTTCTTC.

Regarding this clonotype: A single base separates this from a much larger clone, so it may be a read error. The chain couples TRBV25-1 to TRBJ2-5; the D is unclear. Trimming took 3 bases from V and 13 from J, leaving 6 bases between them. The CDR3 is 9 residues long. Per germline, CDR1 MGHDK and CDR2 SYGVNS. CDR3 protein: CASSDPTYF. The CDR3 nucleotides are TGTGCCAGCAGTGATCCTACGTACTTC.

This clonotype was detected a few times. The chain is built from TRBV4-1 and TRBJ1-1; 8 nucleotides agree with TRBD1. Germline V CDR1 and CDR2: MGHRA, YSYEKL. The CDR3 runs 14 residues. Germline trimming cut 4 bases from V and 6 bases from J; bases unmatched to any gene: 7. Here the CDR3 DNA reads TGCGCCAGCAGCCTCATACAGGGGGAACCTGAAGCTTTCTTT. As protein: CASSLIQGEPEAFF.

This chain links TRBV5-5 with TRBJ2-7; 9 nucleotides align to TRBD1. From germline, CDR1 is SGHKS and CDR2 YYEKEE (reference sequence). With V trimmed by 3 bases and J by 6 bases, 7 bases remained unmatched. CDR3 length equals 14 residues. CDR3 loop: CASSSGQGRSEQYF. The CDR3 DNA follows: TGTGCCAGCAGCTCGGGACAGGGTCGCTCCGAGCAGTACTTC.

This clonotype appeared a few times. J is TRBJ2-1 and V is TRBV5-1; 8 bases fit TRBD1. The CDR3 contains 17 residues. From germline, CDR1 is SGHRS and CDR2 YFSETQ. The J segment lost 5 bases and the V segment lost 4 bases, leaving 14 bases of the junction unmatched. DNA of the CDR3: TGCGCCAGCAGCATTTCCCGGGCAGGGGGCAAGGACAATGAGCAGTTCTTC. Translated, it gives CASSISRAGGKDNEQFF.

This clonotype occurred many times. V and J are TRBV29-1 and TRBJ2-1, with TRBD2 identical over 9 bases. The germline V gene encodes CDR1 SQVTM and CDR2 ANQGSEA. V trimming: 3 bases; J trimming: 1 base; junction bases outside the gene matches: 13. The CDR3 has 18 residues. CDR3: CSVDDPVVAGDSYNEQFF. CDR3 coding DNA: TGCAGCGTTGACGACCCCGTCGTAGCGGGAGATTCCTACAATGAGCAGTTCTTC.

CDR3 region: CASSRGTDTQYF. The CDR3 DNA reads as TGTGCCAGCAGCCGGGGCACAGATACGCAGTATTTT. The genes are TRBV7-9 and TRBJ2-3; D uncertain. The length of the CDR3 is 12 residues. Looked up from germline, CDR1 is SEHNR and CDR2 is FQNEAQ (reference sequence). V was cut by 5 bases and J by 1 base, with 4 bases left in between.

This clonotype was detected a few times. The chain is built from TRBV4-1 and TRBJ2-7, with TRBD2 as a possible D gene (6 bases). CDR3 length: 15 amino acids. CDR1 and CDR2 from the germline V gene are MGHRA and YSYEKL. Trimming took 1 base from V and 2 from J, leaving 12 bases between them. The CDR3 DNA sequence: TGCGCCAGCAGCCAAGGGCGGGACGGAGCCTACGAGCAGTACTTC. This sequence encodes CASSQGRDGAYEQYF.

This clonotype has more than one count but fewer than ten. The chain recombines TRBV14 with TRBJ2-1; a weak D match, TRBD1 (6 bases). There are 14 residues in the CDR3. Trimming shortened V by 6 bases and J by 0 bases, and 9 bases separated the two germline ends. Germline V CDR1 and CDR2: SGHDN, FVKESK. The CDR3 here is CASRTGSSYNEQFF. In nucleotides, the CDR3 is TGTGCCAGCAGAACAGGGAGCTCCTACAATGAGCAGTTCTTC.

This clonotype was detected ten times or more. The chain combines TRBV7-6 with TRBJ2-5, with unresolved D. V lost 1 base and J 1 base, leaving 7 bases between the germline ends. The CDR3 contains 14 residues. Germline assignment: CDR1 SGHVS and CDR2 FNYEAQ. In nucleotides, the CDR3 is TGTGCCAGCAGCTTAGTGTGGGGCCAAGAGACCCAGTACTTC. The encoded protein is CASSLVWGQETQYF.

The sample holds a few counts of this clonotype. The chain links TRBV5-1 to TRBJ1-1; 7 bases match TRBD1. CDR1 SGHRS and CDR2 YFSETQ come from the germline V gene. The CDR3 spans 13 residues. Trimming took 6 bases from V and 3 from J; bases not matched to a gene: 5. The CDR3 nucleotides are TGCGCCAGCACCCTCGGGACAGACACTGAAGCTTTCTTT. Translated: CASTLGTDTEAFF.

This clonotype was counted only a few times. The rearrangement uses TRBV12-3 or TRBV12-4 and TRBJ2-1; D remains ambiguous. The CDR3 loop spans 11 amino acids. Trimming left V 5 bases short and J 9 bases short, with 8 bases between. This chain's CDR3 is CASSPLSEQFF. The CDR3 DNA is TGTGCCAGCAGTCCCTTGAGTGAGCAGTTCTTC.

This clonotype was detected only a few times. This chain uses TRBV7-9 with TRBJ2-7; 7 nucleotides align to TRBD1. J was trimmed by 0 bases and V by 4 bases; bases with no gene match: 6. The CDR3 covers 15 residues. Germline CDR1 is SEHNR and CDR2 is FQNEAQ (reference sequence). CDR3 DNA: TGTGCCAGCAGCTCGGACAGGACCAGCTCCTACGAGCAGTACTTC. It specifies CASSSDRTSSYEQYF.

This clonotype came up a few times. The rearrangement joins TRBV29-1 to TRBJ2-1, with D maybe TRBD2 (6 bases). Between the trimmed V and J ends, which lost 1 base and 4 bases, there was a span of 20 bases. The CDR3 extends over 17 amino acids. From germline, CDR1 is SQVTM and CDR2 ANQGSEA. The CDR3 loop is CSVEVRMKSGRYNEQFF. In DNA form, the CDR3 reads TGCAGCGTTGAAGTCAGAATGAAGTCAGGGAGGTACAATGAGCAGTTCTTC.

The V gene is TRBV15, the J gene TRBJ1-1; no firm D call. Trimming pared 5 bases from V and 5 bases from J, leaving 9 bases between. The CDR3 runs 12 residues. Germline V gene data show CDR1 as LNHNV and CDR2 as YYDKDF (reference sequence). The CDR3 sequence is CATSVVGTEAFF. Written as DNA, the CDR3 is TGTGCCACCAGCGTAGTGGGGACTGAAGCTTTCTTT.

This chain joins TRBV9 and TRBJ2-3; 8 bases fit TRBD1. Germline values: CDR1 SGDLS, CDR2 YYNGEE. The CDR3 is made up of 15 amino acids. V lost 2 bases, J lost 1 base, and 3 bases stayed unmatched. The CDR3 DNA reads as TGTGCCAGCAGCGTGGGGGACAGGCGCACAGATACGCAGTATTTT. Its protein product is CASSVGDRRTDTQYF. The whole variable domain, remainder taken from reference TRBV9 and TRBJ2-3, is DSGVTQTPKHLITATGQRVTLRCSPRSGDLSVYWYQQSLDQGLQFLIQYYNGEERAKGNILERFSAQQFPDLHSELNLSSLELGDSALYFCASSVGDRRTDTQYFGPGTRLTVL.

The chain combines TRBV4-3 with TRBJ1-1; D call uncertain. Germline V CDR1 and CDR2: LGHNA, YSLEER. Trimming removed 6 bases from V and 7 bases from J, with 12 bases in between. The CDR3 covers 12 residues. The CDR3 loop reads CASSPRLFEAFF. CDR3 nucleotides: TGCGCCAGCAGTCCTCGACTTTTTGAAGCTTTCTTT.